The 32 T cell receptor beta chains below were found in one sample sequenced in a study of blood T cell repertoires in COVID-19. Sequencing was performed with immunoSEQ multiplex PCR; in TCRdb, only in-frame clones are kept and a portion is missing. The sample carries under 250,000 clones, around 84% recorded once. The sequencing sample was made of peripheral blood. The source is a woman aged 55-69 years who had recovered from COVID-19.

The chain has TRBV7-9 and TRBJ1-1; 8 nucleotides align to TRBD1. The CDR3 length is 16 residues. Germline CDR1 and CDR2: SEHNR and FQNEAQ (reference sequence). The V gene end was trimmed by 5 bases and the J gene end by 4 bases; junction bases not matched to a gene: 12. The CDR3 coding sequence is TGTGCCAGCAGCCCCGGGACAGGAATGGTCGGCACTGAAGCTTTCTTT. This codes for CASSPGTGMVGTEAFF.

This clone was seen more than once but under ten times. CDR3 sequence reads: CASSLGNEKLFF. In DNA, the CDR3 is TGTGCCAGCAGTCTCGGGAACGAAAAACTGTTTTTT. V is TRBV12-3 or TRBV12-4 and J is TRBJ1-4; unclear D gene. The CDR3 is made up of 12 amino acids. Trimming removed 5 bases from V and 8 bases from J, with 9 bases in between.

The chain recombines TRBV12-3 or TRBV12-4 with TRBJ1-1; TRBD1 might be the D (5 bases). This CDR3 is 13 amino acids long. Between the trimmed V and J ends, which lost 6 bases and 4 bases, there was a span of 12 bases. The CDR3 loop is CASRDGRGTEAFF. In DNA form, the CDR3 reads TGTGCCAGCAGGGACGGAAGGGGCACTGAAGCTTTCTTT.

This clone was picked up a small number of times. The rearrangement uses TRBV7-2 and TRBJ1-4; TRBD1 agrees at 7 bases. V gave up 4 bases and J gave up 6 bases; unmatched junction bases: 11. The CDR3 contains 16 residues. CDR1 and CDR2 (germline): SGHTA, FQGNSA. CDR3 in DNA: TGTGCCAGCAGCTCATACTCAGGGGGGCTTCATGAAAAACTGTTTTTT. This codes for CASSSYSGGLHEKLFF.

Only one count was recorded for this clone. For the CDR3, the DNA is TGTGCCAGTAGTTCACAGGGGTACGGGGAGCAGTACTTC. Translation: CASSSQGYGEQYF. The rearrangement links TRBV19 to TRBJ2-7; 7 bases are shared with TRBD1. The CDR3 is 13 residues long. Losses at the gene ends were 5 bases for V and 7 bases for J; bases not matched to a gene: 8. Germline CDR1 and CDR2: LNHDA and SQIVND (reference sequence).

This chain links TRBV19 with TRBJ2-7, with D perhaps matching TRBD1 (8 bases). Germline CDR1 is LNHDA and CDR2 is SQIVND (reference sequence). V lost 7 bases to trimming and J lost 2 bases, with 15 bases between them. This CDR3 comprises 14 residues. The CDR3 reads CASTLTGGAYEQYF. CDR3 in DNA: TGTGCCAGTACCCTTACAGGGGGGGCCTACGAGCAGTACTTC. Looking up the rest from reference TRBV19 and TRBJ2-7 gives the full variable domain: DGGITQSPKYLFRKEGQNVTLSCEQNLNHDAMYWYRQDPGQGLRLIYYSQIVNDFQKGDIAEGYSVSREKKESFPLTVTSAQKNPTAFYLCASTLTGGAYEQYFGPGTRLTVT.

This chain links TRBV4-1 with TRBJ2-1; D may be TRBD2 (6 bases). The germline gives CDR1 MGHRA, CDR2 YSYEKL. With 4 bases removed from V and 5 bases from J, the gap between germline ends came to 18 bases. This CDR3 has 16 residues. The CDR3 reads CASSPPGTSRHNEQFF. CDR3 in DNA: TGCGCCAGCAGCCCCCCCGGGACTTCAAGACACAATGAGCAGTTCTTC.

V usage is TRBV4-1 and J usage is TRBJ2-5, with 9 nucleotides matching TRBD2. Germline V gives CDR1 MGHRA, CDR2 YSYEKL. This CDR3 is 15 amino acids long. Trimming at V came to 0 bases and at J to 5 bases, leaving 4 bases not matched to a gene. The CDR3 sequence is CASSQDETSGETQYF. Here the CDR3 DNA reads TGCGCCAGCAGCCAAGACGAGACTAGCGGTGAGACCCAGTACTTC.

The J gene is TRBJ1-1, the V gene TRBV6-5, with D uncertain. The CDR3 extends over 14 amino acids. The V and J ends lost 2 bases and 6 bases respectively, with 13 bases between them. Germline V CDR1 and CDR2: MNHEY, SVGAGI. CDR3 residues: CASSYAGGWAEAFF. CDR3 in DNA: TGTGCCAGCAGTTACGCCGGAGGGTGGGCTGAAGCTTTCTTT.

The chain links TRBV16 to TRBJ2-7; 8 bases map to TRBD1. V lost 5 bases to trimming and J lost 4 bases; unmatched junction nucleotides: 7. This CDR3 is built from 14 residues. Germline-derived CDR1 and CDR2 are KGHSY and FQNENV. The CDR3 spells CASSDVRGLYEQYF. The CDR3 nucleotides are TGTGCCAGCAGCGACGTCAGGGGGCTGTACGAGCAGTACTTC. Using reference TRBV16 and TRBJ2-7 for the parts outside the CDR3, the full variable domain is GEEVAQTPKHLVRGEGQKAKLYCAPIKGHSYVFWYQQVLKNEFKFLISFQNENVFDETGMPKERFSAKCLPNSPCSLEIQATKLEDSAVYFCASSDVRGLYEQYFGPGTRLTVT.

This sequence joins TRBV5-4 and TRBJ2-2; 15 positions match TRBD2. V trimming: 4 bases; J trimming: 0 bases; junction bases outside the gene matches: 7. CDR3 length equals 19 residues. Germline V gene sequence: CDR1 SGHNT, CDR2 YYREEE (reference sequence). CDR3 DNA sequence: TGTGCCAGCAGCCCGCGGGGACTAGCGGGGGGAACGAACACCGGGGAGCTGTTTTTT. Translating it yields CASSPRGLAGGTNTGELFF. Variable domain in full (rest from reference TRBV5-4 and TRBJ2-2): ETGVTQSPTHLIKTRGQQVTLRCSSQSGHNTVSWYQQALGQGPQFIFQYYREEENGRGNFPPRFSGLQFPNYSSELNVNALELDDSALYLCASSPRGLAGGTNTGELFFGEGSRLTVL.

This chain links TRBV5-6 with TRBJ2-1; D is undetermined. The CDR3 consists of 13 residues. V was pared by 0 bases and J by 9 bases, with 10 bases between. Per germline, CDR1 SGHDT and CDR2 YYEEEE. CDR3 DNA sequence: TGTGCCAGCAGCTTGGTGACCGGCGGTGAGCAGTTCTTC. This sequence encodes CASSLVTGGEQFF.

Only a few counts were recorded for this clone. This chain joins TRBV5-8 and TRBJ2-1; D not resolved. V lost 4 bases to trimming and J lost 0 bases, with 11 bases between them. The germline V gene has CDR1 SGHTS and CDR2 YDEGEE. The CDR3 is 15 residues long. CDR3 nucleotides: TGTGCCAGCAGCAACGACTGGAGCTCCTACAATGAGCAGTTCTTC. The encoded protein is CASSNDWSSYNEQFF.

The CDR3 bases are TGTGCCAGCAGTTACTTCGGCAGGGGGAACGAGCAGTACTTC. Encoded protein: CASSYFGRGNEQYF. The rearrangement joins TRBV6-6 to TRBJ2-7; TRBD1 agrees at 7 bases. Germline V lookup: CDR1 MNHNY, CDR2 SVGAGI (reference sequence). Unmatched junction bases numbered 5, after V lost 1 base and J lost 5 bases. This CDR3 region has 14 residues.

The V and J genes are TRBV27 and TRBJ1-6, with a weak D call TRBD1 (6 bases). The CDR3 has 14 amino acids. Germline lookup yields CDR1 MNHEY and CDR2 SMNVEV (reference sequence). With 5 bases removed from V and 9 bases from J, the gap between germline ends came to 14 bases. The CDR3, as DNA: TGTGCCAGCAGTCCCCGGGGGGGCGTTTCACCCCTCCACTTT. Its translation: CASSPRGGVSPLHF.

This chain connects TRBV18 to TRBJ1-1; TRBD1 matches at 10 bases. The CDR3 is 17 residues long. The junction had 14 bases not matched to a gene; V was cut back by 5 bases and J by 5 bases. Germline V gene lookup returns CDR1 KGHSH and CDR2 LQKENI. The CDR3 coding sequence is TGTGCCAGCTCAACAAACCCTGGGGACAGGGGAGGAACTGAAGCTTTCTTT. The encoded protein is CASSTNPGDRGGTEAFF.

The CDR3 DNA is TGTGCCAGCAGGCTACAGGGGATGTACGAGCAGTACTTC. This encodes CASRLQGMYEQYF. The rearrangement joins TRBV27 to TRBJ2-7; TRBD1 aligns across 7 bases. CDR3 length: 13 amino acids. The V gene end was trimmed by 6 bases and the J gene end by 4 bases; junction bases not matched to a gene: 6. The germline CDR1 and CDR2 sequences are MNHEY and SMNVEV (reference sequence).

The J gene is TRBJ2-2, the V gene TRBV5-5; D is unclear. The V end lost 4 bases, the J end lost 6 bases, and 16 bases lay between the germline ends. This CDR3 spans 15 amino acids. Germline V gene lookup returns CDR1 SGHKS and CDR2 YYEKEE (reference sequence). CDR3 region: CASSIRLQGAGELFF. The DNA for the CDR3 is TGTGCCAGCAGCATCCGGTTACAAGGAGCCGGGGAGCTGTTTTTT.

The CDR3 nucleotides are TGTGCCAGCAGCCCCCGTAGTCCCACCTACGAGCAGTACTTC. Encoded protein: CASSPRSPTYEQYF. The genes are TRBV11-2 and TRBJ2-7; D is undetermined. The CDR3 is made up of 14 amino acids. Germline lookup yields CDR1 SGHAT and CDR2 FQNNGV. Trimming left V 5 bases short and J 2 bases short, with 13 bases between.

The chain links TRBV11-2 to TRBJ2-1, with 9 bases lining up with TRBD2. The ends lost 3 bases at V and 8 bases at J; junction bases unmatched: 11. Germline CDR1 reads SGHAT; CDR2 reads FQNNGV. The CDR3 runs 16 residues. DNA for the CDR3: TGTGCCAGCAGCTTCTCCGGGACTAGCATCGGCGATGAGCAGTTCTTC. Translation gives CASSFSGTSIGDEQFF.

Worth noting for this clone: At one end, the junction sequence differs from germline, possibly due to a read error. The chain is built from TRBV7-9 and TRBJ2-7; 12 nucleotides align to TRBD2. The length of the CDR3 is 12 residues. Per germline, CDR1 SEHNR and CDR2 FQNEAQ (reference sequence). The CDR3 nucleotides are TGTGCCAGCAGCCTCACTAGCGGGGGGCGTCACTTC. Its translation: CASSLTSGGRHF.

This sequence joins TRBV10-1 and TRBJ2-2; D may be TRBD1 (5 bases). Between the trimmed V and J ends, which lost 2 bases and 4 bases, there was a span of 8 bases. There are 14 residues in the CDR3. Germline-derived CDR1 and CDR2 are WNHNN and SYGVQD (reference sequence). This CDR3 is CASSEGHGTGELFF. CDR3 in DNA: TGCGCCAGCAGTGAGGGACACGGCACCGGGGAGCTGTTTTTT.

V and J are TRBV4-1 and TRBJ1-2, with 8 bases matching TRBD1. Germline CDR1 reads MGHRA; CDR2 reads YSYEKL. There are 14 residues in the CDR3. The junction had 11 bases not matched to a gene; V was cut back by 6 bases and J by 8 bases. The CDR3 protein is CASRPHGTGEGYTF. The CDR3 DNA reads as TGCGCCAGCAGACCCCATGGGACAGGCGAGGGCTACACCTTC.

This chain uses TRBV14 with TRBJ1-6, with unresolved D. The CDR3 length is 13 residues. V dropped 1 base and J dropped 10 bases, with 8 bases sitting between them. Germline CDR1 SGHDN, CDR2 FVKESK. The CDR3 coding sequence is TGTGCCAGCAGCCAAGTCCAAGCCTCACCCCTCCACTTT. Its translation is CASSQVQASPLHF.

The chain links TRBV27 to TRBJ1-4; D gene uncertain. The CDR3 is made up of 18 amino acids. The germline gives CDR1 MNHEY, CDR2 SMNVEV (reference sequence). Trimming stripped 6 bases from V and 2 bases from J, with 22 bases between. The CDR3 region has the DNA TGTGCCAGCAGCCACCCGACAAGCCTTAAGAAGACTAATGAAAAACTGTTTTTT. Its protein product is CASSHPTSLKKTNEKLFF.

This chain connects TRBV21-1 to TRBJ2-2; the table gives TRBD1 as D, unverified against the DNA. TRBV21-1 is labeled a pseudogene. The CDR3 totals 15 residues. The CDR3 here is CASSTKQGKTGELFF. As DNA, the CDR3 is TGTGCCAGCAGCACCAAACAGGGGAAGACCGGGGAGCTGTTTTTT.

J is TRBJ1-1 and V is TRBV5-8, with TRBD1 matching over 10 bases. This CDR3 has 15 amino acids. The germline CDR1 and CDR2 sequences are SGHTS and YDEGEE. V shed 4 bases and J 1 base; nucleotides not matched to a gene: 4. As DNA, the CDR3 is TGTGCCAGCAGCCTGCGACAGGGGGCGAACACTGAAGCTTTCTTT. This encodes CASSLRQGANTEAFF.

V and J are TRBV6-6 and TRBJ1-1; 8 positions agree with TRBD1. With 3 bases clipped from V and 6 bases from J, the junction kept 12 bases outside the gene matches. Germline CDR1 MNHNY, CDR2 SVGAGI (reference sequence). The CDR3 sequence is 16 residues long. In DNA, the CDR3 is TGTGCCAGCAGTTATCGACAGGGGATAAAACAACCTGAAGCTTTCTTT. Translated, it gives CASSYRQGIKQPEAFF.

The gene calls are TRBV10-3 and TRBJ2-3; perhaps TRBD2 as D (5 bases). This CDR3 comprises 14 residues. Germline CDR1 ENHRY, CDR2 SYGVKD. Trimming removed 6 bases at V and 4 bases at J, with 14 bases between. DNA for the CDR3: TGTGCCATCAGCACTAGGAGGTTGGCAGATACGCAGTATTTT. This translates into CAISTRRLADTQYF.

The V and J genes are TRBV19 and TRBJ1-2; D is unclear. Trimming cost V 3 bases and J 6 bases, with 11 bases left between them. Germline V lookup: CDR1 LNHDA, CDR2 SQIVND (reference sequence). The CDR3 consists of 13 residues. CDR3 DNA sequence: TGTGCCAGTAGTATTTCAGGTTCGAATGGCTACACCTTC. Amino acids: CASSISGSNGYTF.

This clone appeared a few times. V is TRBV10-3 and J is TRBJ2-2; 7 bases line up with TRBD1. Germline-derived CDR1 and CDR2 are ENHRY and SYGVKD. The CDR3 sequence is 17 residues long. The V and J ends lost 0 bases and 7 bases, in that order; junction bases with no gene match: 11. CDR3 in amino acids: CAISESRGGEFYGELFF. Here the CDR3 DNA reads TGTGCCATCAGTGAGTCGAGAGGGGGCGAATTTTACGGGGAGCTGTTTTTT.

The V and J genes are TRBV5-4 and TRBJ2-3, with a possible D match to TRBD2 (7 bases). Trimming stripped 3 bases from V and 0 bases from J, with 14 bases between. This CDR3 region has 16 residues. Germline CDR1 reads SGHNT; CDR2 reads YYREEE (reference sequence). CDR3 amino acids: CASSSPGRGSTDTQYF. The CDR3 nucleotides are TGTGCCAGCAGCTCCCCAGGGAGGGGGAGCACAGATACGCAGTATTTT.